Listed below are T cell receptor beta chains from one sample, sequenced in a study of Ad26.COV2.S vaccination and SARS-CoV-2 variants. Assay: immunoSEQ multiplex PCR; the TCRdb copy retains only in-frame clones and omits some. The sample carries around 450,000 clones, roughly nine tenths recorded once. This specimen was peripheral blood, taken in a trial of Ad26.COV2.S vaccine versus placebo. All receptors derive from a person aged 18-65 years who received the Ad26.COV2.S COVID-19 vaccine or a placebo. The CDR3 runs from the conserved cysteine through the conserved F or W. D genes are given only for firm matches. Rows may omit the clone size; those that give it use once, few, many or a size class.

v_call: TRBV12-3/TRBV12-4
d_call: NA
j_call: TRBJ2-5
clone_size: NA
cdr3_nt: TGTGCCAGCACCCATAATCAAGAGACCCAGTACTTC
cdr3_aa: CASTHNQETQYF

v_call: TRBV6-2/TRBV6-3
d_call: NA
j_call: TRBJ1-2
clone_size: NA
cdr3_nt: TGTGCCAGCAGTTACCCCCCGAAGGGCTACACCTTC
cdr3_aa: CASSYPPKGYTF

v_call: TRBV3-1/TRBV3-2
d_call: NA
j_call: TRBJ2-5
clone_size: NA
cdr3_nt: TGTGCCAGCAGCCAAGATGAGTTAAGGGACCAAGAGACCCAGTACTTC
cdr3_aa: CASSQDELRDQETQYF

v_call: TRBV27
d_call: TRBD1
j_call: TRBJ1-6
clone_size: NA
cdr3_nt: TGTGCCAGCACCGACAGGGTTGGGTCACCCCTCCACTTT
cdr3_aa: CASTDRVGSPLHF

v_call: TRBV28
d_call: TRBD2
j_call: TRBJ2-1
clone_size: NA
cdr3_nt: TGTGCCAGCAGTTTGTCTACGGGAGGGTCCTACAATGAGCAGTTCTTC
cdr3_aa: CASSLSTGGSYNEQFF

v_call: TRBV28
d_call: NA
j_call: TRBJ2-2
clone_size: NA
cdr3_nt: TGTGCCAGCAGTTTTAGGAGGGAACCCGGGGAGCTGTTTTTT
cdr3_aa: CASSFRREPGELFF

v_call: TRBV6-6
d_call: NA
j_call: TRBJ1-4
clone_size: NA
cdr3_nt: TGTGCCACCCAGCTCGGGGCCCCGGCGGAAAAACTGTTTTTT
cdr3_aa: CATQLGAPAEKLFF

v_call: TRBV7-9
d_call: TRBD1
j_call: TRBJ1-6
clone_size: NA
cdr3_nt: TGTGCCAGCAGCCCGGGACAGGGGGAGGCACCCCTCCACTTT
cdr3_aa: CASSPGQGEAPLHF

v_call: TRBV5-1
d_call: NA
j_call: TRBJ2-6
clone_size: NA
cdr3_nt: TGCGCCAGCACAACAGTGTCTGGGGCCAACGTCCTGACTTTC
cdr3_aa: CASTTVSGANVLTF

v_call: TRBV6-2/TRBV6-3
d_call: NA
j_call: TRBJ1-3
clone_size: once
cdr3_nt: TGTGCCAGCAGTCCACAGGGCTTCTCTGGAAACACCATATATTTT
cdr3_aa: CASSPQGFSGNTIYF

v_call: TRBV2
d_call: TRBD1
j_call: TRBJ1-5
clone_size: NA
cdr3_nt: TGTGCCAGCAGCAGACAGGGGCCCGGCAATCAGCCCCAGCATTTT
cdr3_aa: CASSRQGPGNQPQHF

v_call: TRBV9
d_call: NA
j_call: TRBJ1-4
clone_size: NA
cdr3_nt: TGTGCCAGCAGCGTAGGGGAGGTAAACAATGAAAAACTGTTTTTT
cdr3_aa: CASSVGEVNNEKLFF

v_call: TRBV19
d_call: NA
j_call: TRBJ1-3
clone_size: NA
cdr3_nt: TGTGCCAGTAAACCCCGGGGATCTGGAAACACCATATATTTT
cdr3_aa: CASKPRGSGNTIYF

v_call: TRBV12-3/TRBV12-4
d_call: NA
j_call: TRBJ1-1
clone_size: NA
cdr3_nt: TGTGCCAGCAGTTTAGGGGGCGCGGCTTTCTTT
cdr3_aa: CASSLGGAAFF

v_call: TRBV5-1
d_call: NA
j_call: TRBJ1-1
clone_size: NA
cdr3_nt: TGCGCCAGCAGCTTGAAAGGGGGGGACACTGAAGCTTTCTTT
cdr3_aa: CASSLKGGDTEAFF

v_call: TRBV28
d_call: NA
j_call: TRBJ2-7
clone_size: NA
cdr3_nt: TGTGCCAGCAGTCATGGACACAACAACGAGCAGTACTTC
cdr3_aa: CASSHGHNNEQYF

v_call: TRBV6-5
d_call: TRBD1
j_call: TRBJ2-7
clone_size: NA
cdr3_nt: TGTGCCAGCAGTTTATCCGGGACAGCGTCCCCTTCGCAGTACTTC
cdr3_aa: CASSLSGTASPSQYF

v_call: TRBV10-3
d_call: TRBD1
j_call: TRBJ1-1
clone_size: NA
cdr3_nt: TGTGCCATCAGTAGGGACAGGGACACTGAAGCTTTCTTT
cdr3_aa: CAISRDRDTEAFF

v_call: TRBV18
d_call: NA
j_call: TRBJ1-1
clone_size: once
cdr3_nt: TGTGCCAGCTCACCAAATGCCAGAAACACTGAAGCTTTCTTT
cdr3_aa: CASSPNARNTEAFF

v_call: TRBV7-6
d_call: NA
j_call: TRBJ1-5
clone_size: NA
cdr3_nt: TGTGCCAGCAGCTTAGCCCCGGCGCAGCCCCAGCATTTT
cdr3_aa: CASSLAPAQPQHF

v_call: TRBV4-1
d_call: TRBD2
j_call: TRBJ2-3
clone_size: NA
cdr3_nt: TGCGCCAGCACCGTACTAGCGGGGGGGCCAAATACGCAGTATTTT
cdr3_aa: CASTVLAGGPNTQYF

v_call: TRBV27
d_call: TRBD2
j_call: TRBJ2-1
clone_size: NA
cdr3_nt: TGTGCCAGCAGACCCAGGGGACTAGCGGGAGTAGGGTTATTGAATGAGCAGTTCTTC
cdr3_aa: CASRPRGLAGVGLLNEQFF

v_call: TRBV6-2/TRBV6-3
d_call: NA
j_call: TRBJ1-5
clone_size: NA
cdr3_nt: TGTGCCAGCAGTCTCCAGGGGAAAATTAGCAATCAGCCCCAGCATTTT
cdr3_aa: CASSLQGKISNQPQHF

v_call: TRBV18
d_call: TRBD1
j_call: TRBJ2-7
clone_size: NA
cdr3_nt: TGTGCCAGCTCACCTGGGACAGGGGTATACGAGCAGTACTTC
cdr3_aa: CASSPGTGVYEQYF

v_call: TRBV6-5
d_call: NA
j_call: TRBJ2-3
clone_size: NA
cdr3_nt: TGTGCCAGCAGCCTTGTGTGGGGCACAGATACGCAGTATTTT
cdr3_aa: CASSLVWGTDTQYF

v_call: TRBV28
d_call: NA
j_call: TRBJ1-1
clone_size: NA
cdr3_nt: TGTGCCAGCCACACCTCAGGGGAACATGATGAAGCTTTCTTT
cdr3_aa: CASHTSGEHDEAFF

v_call: TRBV5-4
d_call: TRBD1
j_call: TRBJ2-1
clone_size: NA
cdr3_nt: TGTGCCAGCAGCTTGAAGGGACAGGGCGCCGATGAGCAGTTCTTC
cdr3_aa: CASSLKGQGADEQFF

v_call: TRBV19
d_call: TRBD1
j_call: TRBJ1-2
clone_size: once
cdr3_nt: TGTGCCAGTAGTGCGCGACAGGGGGCGGACTATGGCTACACCTTC
cdr3_aa: CASSARQGADYGYTF

v_call: TRBV27
d_call: TRBD1
j_call: TRBJ1-5
clone_size: NA
cdr3_nt: TGTGCCAGCAGTCCCTACGGACAGGGCCGCAATCAGCCCCAGCATTTT
cdr3_aa: CASSPYGQGRNQPQHF

v_call: TRBV4-2
d_call: NA
j_call: TRBJ2-5
clone_size: NA
cdr3_nt: TGTGCCAGCAGCCAAGATTTCAATAAAGAGACCCAGTACTTC
cdr3_aa: CASSQDFNKETQYF

v_call: TRBV29-1
d_call: TRBD1
j_call: TRBJ1-3
clone_size: NA
cdr3_nt: TGCAGCGTTGATGGGACCGGGACAGGGAACACCATATATTTT
cdr3_aa: CSVDGTGTGNTIYF

v_call: TRBV5-1
d_call: TRBD1
j_call: TRBJ2-7
clone_size: NA
cdr3_nt: TGCGCCAGCAGCTTGTGGACAGGGGCCACCTACGAGCAGTACTTC
cdr3_aa: CASSLWTGATYEQYF

v_call: TRBV7-8
d_call: NA
j_call: TRBJ1-2
clone_size: NA
cdr3_nt: TGTGCCAGCAGCCCGGGACATTCTAACTATGGCTACACCTTC
cdr3_aa: CASSPGHSNYGYTF

v_call: TRBV5-4
d_call: NA
j_call: TRBJ2-5
clone_size: NA
cdr3_nt: TGTGCCAGCAGCTTCCCCAGCGGAAACCAAGAGACCCAGTACTTC
cdr3_aa: CASSFPSGNQETQYF

v_call: TRBV19
d_call: TRBD1
j_call: TRBJ2-2
clone_size: NA
cdr3_nt: TGTGCCAGTAGTCCCGGACAGGGTAACACCGGGGAGCTGTTTTTT
cdr3_aa: CASSPGQGNTGELFF

v_call: TRBV5-1
d_call: TRBD2
j_call: TRBJ2-1
clone_size: NA
cdr3_nt: TGCGCCAGCAGCTTGGCCAGCGGGGGAAGCTCCTACAATGAGCAGTTCTTC
cdr3_aa: CASSLASGGSSYNEQFF

v_call: TRBV4-3
d_call: TRBD1
j_call: TRBJ2-5
clone_size: NA
cdr3_nt: TGCGCCAGCAGCCAAGATAGTCCCTGGGACAGCAAGAAAGAGACCCAGTACTTC
cdr3_aa: CASSQDSPWDSKKETQYF

v_call: TRBV5-1
d_call: NA
j_call: TRBJ1-4
clone_size: NA
cdr3_nt: TGCGCCAGCAGCTTGAACCCCCCACAGTCTAATGAAAAACTGTTTTTT
cdr3_aa: CASSLNPPQSNEKLFF

v_call: TRBV4-1
d_call: NA
j_call: TRBJ1-4
clone_size: NA
cdr3_nt: TGCGCCAGCAGCCAAACCCGGGACCATAATGAAAAACTGTTTTTT
cdr3_aa: CASSQTRDHNEKLFF

v_call: TRBV7-9
d_call: NA
j_call: TRBJ1-6
clone_size: few
cdr3_nt: TGTGCCAGCAGCGCCATCCGGGAGCCCAACGGATCACCCCTCCACTTT
cdr3_aa: CASSAIREPNGSPLHF

v_call: TRBV11-2
d_call: NA
j_call: TRBJ1-2
clone_size: NA
cdr3_nt: TGTGCCAGCAGCTTAGTCCACAGATTGAAGCCTTCTCACGGCTACACCTTC
cdr3_aa: CASSLVHRLKPSHGYTF

v_call: TRBV13
d_call: NA
j_call: TRBJ2-7
clone_size: NA
cdr3_nt: TGTGCCAGCAGCTTACTCGGGATCTACGAGCAGTACTTC
cdr3_aa: CASSLLGIYEQYF

v_call: TRBV10-2
d_call: NA
j_call: TRBJ1-6
clone_size: few
cdr3_nt: TGCGCCAGCAAGCCCGAGAGCTCCTATAATTCACCCCTCCACTTT
cdr3_aa: CASKPESSYNSPLHF

v_call: TRBV4-3
d_call: TRBD1
j_call: TRBJ1-6
clone_size: NA
cdr3_nt: TGCGCCAGCAGCCAAGATAGGGGGACAGCCAATTCACCCCTCCACTTT
cdr3_aa: CASSQDRGTANSPLHF

v_call: TRBV5-4
d_call: TRBD2
j_call: TRBJ2-7
clone_size: NA
cdr3_nt: TGTGCCAGCAGCTTTAAGGGACTAGCGGCTTCCTACGAGCAGTACTTC
cdr3_aa: CASSFKGLAASYEQYF

v_call: TRBV3-1/TRBV3-2
d_call: NA
j_call: TRBJ1-1
clone_size: NA
cdr3_nt: TGTGCCAGCAGCCCCCGGGGGGGGGTGAACACTGAAGCTTTCTTT
cdr3_aa: CASSPRGGVNTEAFF

v_call: TRBV28
d_call: NA
j_call: TRBJ1-2
clone_size: NA
cdr3_nt: TGTGCCAGCGGTGGCTGGCGCGGCTACACCTTC
cdr3_aa: CASGGWRGYTF

v_call: TRBV4-3
d_call: NA
j_call: TRBJ1-1
clone_size: NA
cdr3_nt: TGCGCCAGCAGTGCACAGGTTAGCACTGAAGCTTTCTTT
cdr3_aa: CASSAQVSTEAFF

v_call: TRBV9
d_call: NA
j_call: TRBJ1-4
clone_size: NA
cdr3_nt: TGTGCCAGCAGCTCGAGGACGGCGGATGAAAAACTGTTTTTT
cdr3_aa: CASSSRTADEKLFF

v_call: TRBV6-2/TRBV6-3
d_call: TRBD2
j_call: TRBJ2-7
clone_size: NA
cdr3_nt: TGTGCCAGCAGTTACTATGGCGGGAGGGCCTACGAGCAGTACTTC
cdr3_aa: CASSYYGGRAYEQYF

v_call: TRBV2
d_call: TRBD1
j_call: TRBJ2-2
clone_size: NA
cdr3_nt: TGTGCCAGCAGTGATACCCAGACAGGGGCCCAAGACACCGGGGAGCTGTTTTTT
cdr3_aa: CASSDTQTGAQDTGELFF

v_call: TRBV12-3/TRBV12-4
d_call: NA
j_call: TRBJ2-5
clone_size: once
cdr3_nt: TGTGCCAGCAGTTTTGCAGGCCAAGAGACCCAGTACTTC
cdr3_aa: CASSFAGQETQYF